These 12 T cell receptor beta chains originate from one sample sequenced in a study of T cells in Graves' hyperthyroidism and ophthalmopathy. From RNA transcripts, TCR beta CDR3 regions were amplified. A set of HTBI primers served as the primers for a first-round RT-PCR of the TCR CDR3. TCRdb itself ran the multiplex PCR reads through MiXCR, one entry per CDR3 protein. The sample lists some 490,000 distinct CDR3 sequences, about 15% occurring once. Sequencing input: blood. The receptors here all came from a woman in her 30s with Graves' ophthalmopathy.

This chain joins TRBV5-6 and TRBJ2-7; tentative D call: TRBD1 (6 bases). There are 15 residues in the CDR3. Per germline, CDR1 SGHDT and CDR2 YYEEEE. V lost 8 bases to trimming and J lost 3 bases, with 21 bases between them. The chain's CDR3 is CASRGTGTNFYEQYF. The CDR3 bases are TGTGCCAGTAGGGGGACCGGGACCAACTTCTACGAGCAGTACTTC.

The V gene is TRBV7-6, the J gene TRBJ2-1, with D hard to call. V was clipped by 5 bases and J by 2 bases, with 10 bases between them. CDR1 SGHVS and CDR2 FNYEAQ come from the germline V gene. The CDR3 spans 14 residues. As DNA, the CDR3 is TGTGCCAGCAGCCTCACTAAAGCCTACAATGAGCAGTTCTTC. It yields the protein CASSLTKAYNEQFF.

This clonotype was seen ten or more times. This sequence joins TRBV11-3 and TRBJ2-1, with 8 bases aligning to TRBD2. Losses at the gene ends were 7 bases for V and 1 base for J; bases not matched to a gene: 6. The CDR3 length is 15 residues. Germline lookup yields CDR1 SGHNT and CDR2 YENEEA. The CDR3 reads CASTSGGSSYNEQFF. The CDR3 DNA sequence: TGTGCCAGCACCTCGGGGGGGAGTTCCTACAATGAGCAGTTCTTC.

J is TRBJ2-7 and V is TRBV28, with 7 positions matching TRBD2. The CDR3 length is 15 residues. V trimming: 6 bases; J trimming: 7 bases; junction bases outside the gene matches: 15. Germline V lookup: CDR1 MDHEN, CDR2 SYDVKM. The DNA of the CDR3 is TGTGCCAGCAGACCTTTGGCGGGAGTAAGCCTTGAGCAGTACTTC. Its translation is CASRPLAGVSLEQYF.

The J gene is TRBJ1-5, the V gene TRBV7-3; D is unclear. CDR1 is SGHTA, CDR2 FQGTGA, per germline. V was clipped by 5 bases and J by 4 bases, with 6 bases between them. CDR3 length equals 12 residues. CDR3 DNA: TGTGCCAGCAGCCTAAAAAATCAGCCCCAGCATTTT. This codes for CASSLKNQPQHF.

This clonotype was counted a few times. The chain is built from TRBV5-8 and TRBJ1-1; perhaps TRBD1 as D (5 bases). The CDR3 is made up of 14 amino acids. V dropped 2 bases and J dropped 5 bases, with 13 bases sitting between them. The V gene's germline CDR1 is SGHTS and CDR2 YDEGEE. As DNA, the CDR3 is TGTGCCAGCAGCTTAATTGGGGCAGGGACTGAAGCTTTCTTT. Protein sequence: CASSLIGAGTEAFF.

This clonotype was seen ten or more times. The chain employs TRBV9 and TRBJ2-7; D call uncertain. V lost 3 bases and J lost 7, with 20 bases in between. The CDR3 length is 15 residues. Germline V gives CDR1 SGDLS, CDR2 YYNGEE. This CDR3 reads CASSGSMSGSLEQYF. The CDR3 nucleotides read TGTGCCAGCAGCGGTTCAATGTCTGGGTCTTTAGAGCAGTACTTC.

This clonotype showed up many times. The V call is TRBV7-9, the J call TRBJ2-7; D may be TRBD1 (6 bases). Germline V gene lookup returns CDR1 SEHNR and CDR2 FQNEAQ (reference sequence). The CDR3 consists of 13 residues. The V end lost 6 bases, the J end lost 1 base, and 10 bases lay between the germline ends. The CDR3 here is CASRWDNSYEQYF. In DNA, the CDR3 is TGTGCCAGCAGGTGGGACAATTCCTACGAGCAGTACTTC. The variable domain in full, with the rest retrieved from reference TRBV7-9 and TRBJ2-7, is DTGVSQNPRHKITKRGQNVTFRCDPISEHNRLYWYRQTLGQGPEFLTYFQNEAQLEKSRLLSDRFSAERPKGSFSTLEIQRTEQGDSAMYLCASRWDNSYEQYFGPGTRLTVT.

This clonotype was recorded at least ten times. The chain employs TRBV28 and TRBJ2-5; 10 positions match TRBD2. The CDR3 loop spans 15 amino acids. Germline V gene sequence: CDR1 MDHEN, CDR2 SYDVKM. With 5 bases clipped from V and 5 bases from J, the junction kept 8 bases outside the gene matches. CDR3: CASSPLAGGGETQYF. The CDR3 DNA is TGTGCCAGCAGTCCGTTAGCGGGAGGAGGCGAGACCCAGTACTTC.

Written as DNA, the CDR3 is TGCAGCCTACAGGAGTGGACTTTGCCTTACAATGAGCAGTTCTTC. Translating it yields CSLQEWTLPYNEQFF. The chain carries TRBV20-1 and TRBJ2-1; D is perhaps TRBD1 or TRBD2 (5 bases each). This CDR3 comprises 15 residues. Germline V gives CDR1 DFQATT, CDR2 SNEGSKA (reference sequence).

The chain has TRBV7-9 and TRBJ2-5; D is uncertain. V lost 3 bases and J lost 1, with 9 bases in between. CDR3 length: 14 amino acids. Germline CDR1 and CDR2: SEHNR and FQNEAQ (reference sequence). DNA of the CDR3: TGTGCCAGCAGCTTTCAGAACGCCCAAGAGACCCAGTACTTC. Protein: CASSFQNAQETQYF. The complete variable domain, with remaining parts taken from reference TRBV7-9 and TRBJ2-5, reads DTGVSQNPRHKITKRGQNVTFRCDPISEHNRLYWYRQTLGQGPEFLTYFQNEAQLEKSRLLSDRFSAERPKGSFSTLEIQRTEQGDSAMYLCASSFQNAQETQYFGPGTRLLVL.

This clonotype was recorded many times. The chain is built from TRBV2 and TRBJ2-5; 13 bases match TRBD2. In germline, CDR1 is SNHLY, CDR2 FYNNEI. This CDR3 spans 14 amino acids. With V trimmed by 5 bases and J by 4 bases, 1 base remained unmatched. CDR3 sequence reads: CASSRTSGGETQYF. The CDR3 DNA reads TGTGCCAGCAGTCGGACTAGCGGGGGAGAGACCCAGTACTTC. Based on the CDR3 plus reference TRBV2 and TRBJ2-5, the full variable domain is EPEVTQTPSHQVTQMGQEVILRCVPISNHLYFYWYRQILGQKVEFLVSFYNNEISEKSEIFDDQFSVERPDGSNFTLKIRSTKLEDSAMYFCASSRTSGGETQYFGPGTRLLVL.